These T cell receptor beta chains were read from a single sample in a study of neurological immune-mediated disorders. From the 5' RACE reads, TCRdb called clonotypes with MiXCR, one entry per CDR3 protein. The sample has some 80,000 distinct CDR3 sequences; approximately 5.8% are singletons. The sample was PBMCs. These receptors were obtained from a woman aged 60-70 years with multiple sclerosis. CDR3s include the opening cysteine and the closing phenylalanine or tryptophan. Clone size, where shown, is once, few, many, or a class for clones that have expanded.

clone size: many; V gene: TRBV3-1; CDR3 protein: CASSQDGTATDTQYF
clone size: many; V gene: TRBV20-1; CDR3 protein: CSAITSGGSYEQYF
clone size: -; V gene: TRBV3-1; CDR3 protein: CASSLLVDQPQHF
clone size: few; V gene: TRBV5-8; CDR3 protein: CASSLAGQGARETQYF
clone size: -; V gene: TRBV18; CDR3 protein: CASSTGGDGSAFF
clone size: many; V gene: TRBV6-5; CDR3 protein: CASSPGGSSNQPQHF
clone size: many; V gene: TRBV7-2; CDR3 protein: CASSWTGVHEQYF
clone size: many; V gene: TRBV4-2; CDR3 protein: CASSRNLYEQYF
clone size: many; V gene: TRBV7-9; CDR3 protein: CASSEKLTGAQETQYF
clone size: many; V gene: TRBV12-3/TRBV12-4; CDR3 protein: CASSRDIAYEQYF
clone size: many; V gene: TRBV5-6; CDR3 protein: CASSSGYNSYEQYF
clone size: few; V gene: TRBV15; CDR3 protein: CATSRDTSVQGRNNEQFF
clone size: many; V gene: TRBV5-1; CDR3 protein: CASSLENRNTGELFF
clone size: -; V gene: TRBV5-1; CDR3 protein: CASSGTGDFYEQYF
clone size: many; V gene: TRBV11-2; CDR3 protein: CASSLERGGEQFF
clone size: many; V gene: TRBV20-1; CDR3 protein: CSASDRGKRGNEQYF
clone size: -; V gene: TRBV6-6; CDR3 protein: CASSYSWTGDTDTQYF
clone size: many; V gene: TRBV5-1; CDR3 protein: CASSLIAGPNEQFF
clone size: many; V gene: TRBV20-1; CDR3 protein: CSAGGTSGDPDTQYF
clone size: many; V gene: TRBV10-2; CDR3 protein: CASSVGHRTDTQYF
clone size: many; V gene: TRBV10-2; CDR3 protein: CATAGTGYYNEQFF
clone size: many; V gene: TRBV7-8; CDR3 protein: CASSLLRGDTNTGELFF
clone size: many; V gene: TRBV18; CDR3 protein: CASSPLPGAGNTEAFF
clone size: -; V gene: TRBV12-3/TRBV12-4; CDR3 protein: CASTIQAVAGELFF
clone size: few; V gene: TRBV11-2; CDR3 protein: CASSHDRAEWAFF
clone size: many; V gene: TRBV5-1; CDR3 protein: CASSLGTGTSYEQYF
clone size: -; V gene: TRBV5-1; CDR3 protein: CASSSPGQFSSEQFF
clone size: many; V gene: TRBV6-1; CDR3 protein: CASTETWTGLNSYNEQFF
clone size: many; V gene: TRBV3-1; CDR3 protein: CASSPQGQSSGANVLTF
clone size: many; V gene: TRBV20-1; CDR3 protein: CSARDGQTGGWGQPQHF
clone size: many; V gene: TRBV20-1; CDR3 protein: CSARVAGADYGYTF
clone size: many; V gene: TRBV3-1; CDR3 protein: CASSQGTRFSPLHF
clone size: few; V gene: TRBV6-5; CDR3 protein: CASTKQGVRGYTF
clone size: many; V gene: TRBV5-1; CDR3 protein: CASSRDSGGNQPQHF
clone size: -; V gene: TRBV15; CDR3 protein: CATSREKPGGLETQYF
clone size: few; V gene: TRBV2; CDR3 protein: CASSDWGQRNTEAFF
clone size: many; V gene: TRBV4-1; CDR3 protein: CASSQTGRNSYEQYF
clone size: many; V gene: TRBV12-3/TRBV12-4; CDR3 protein: CASSPTQGKGQETQYF
clone size: many; V gene: TRBV7-2; CDR3 protein: CASSPLRGGLGTGELFF
clone size: few; V gene: TRBV5-1; CDR3 protein: CASSLGQGRSGELFF
clone size: -; V gene: TRBV18; CDR3 protein: CASSPDWGNTEAFF
clone size: many; V gene: TRBV5-1; CDR3 protein: CASSSTSGGANEQFF
clone size: few; V gene: TRBV6-5; CDR3 protein: CASSYGRNQPQHF
clone size: -; V gene: TRBV6-1; CDR3 protein: CASSETGAFYEQYF
clone size: many; V gene: TRBV6-2/TRBV6-3; CDR3 protein: CASRKQGASTEAFF
clone size: many; V gene: TRBV20-1; CDR3 protein: CSALRTSSQETQYF
clone size: many; V gene: TRBV18; CDR3 protein: CASSLYGVEQYF
clone size: many; V gene: TRBV5-1; CDR3 protein: CASSFRDSYNEQFF
clone size: many; V gene: TRBV29-1; CDR3 protein: CSVKPDTNTEAFF
clone size: many; V gene: TRBV7-9; CDR3 protein: CASSLSDGGTQYF
clone size: many; V gene: TRBV7-2; CDR3 protein: CASSLRVVGGGTGELFF
clone size: many; V gene: TRBV10-1; CDR3 protein: CASSESAGTGELFF
clone size: few; V gene: TRBV20-1; CDR3 protein: CSASPENYGYTF
clone size: many; V gene: TRBV20-1; CDR3 protein: CSAPPRAGLNYGYTF
clone size: few; V gene: TRBV12-3/TRBV12-4; CDR3 protein: CASKELPSGNTIYF
clone size: many; V gene: TRBV7-9; CDR3 protein: CASSLSLGDTEKLFF
clone size: many; V gene: TRBV2; CDR3 protein: CASRGGVGEQYF